This T cell receptor (beta chain) was captured by sequencing in a study of blood T cell repertoires in COVID-19 (TCRdb year 2020). Notes on the research overall: Collaborator samples came from the United States, Italy and Spain and covered acute and convalescent phases of COVID-19. Subjects who had been exposed to COVID-19, were actively infected with it, or had recovered from it provided the deeply sampled blood TCRbeta repertoires that made up the dataset. The prospective study material was composed of cDNA or gDNA derived from T cells, B-cell-depleted T cells, or PBMCs. The sample metadata nearly always contained a de-identified subject ID, COVID-19 status, age in years and sex. HLA class I and class II types, where available, came from metadata supplied by the sample provider rather than from assay-based typing. The repertoires were made available in a free public database intended to serve as a resource for research on the immune response to SARS-CoV-2. The samples were drawn from the first 160 participants of the ongoing ImmuneRACE study and from 950 to 1,500 subjects provided by 6 global collaborators.

The immunoSEQ Assay, a bias-controlled multiplex PCR, was used to amplify TCRbeta CDR3 regions from genomic DNA. The paper's processing steps were these. Nucleated cell counts per sample were estimated from amplification of reference gene primers within the assay. To quantify the absolute abundance of each unique TCRbeta CDR3 rearrangement, sequence reads were collapsed and filtered. Productive Simpson clonality was computed per sample as the square root of Simpson's diversity index over productive rearrangements. Here the immuneACCESS table is served through TCRdb, limited to in-frame sequences with V and J called. Missing clones are a known gap in these copies; in checked studies unresolved V genes cover under half, and the rest lacks a known reason. Clone size and the V and J calls come from that table; the DNA yielded D and trimming. This sample lists some 210,000 clones; about 88% were detected once. The ten most abundant clones make up 6.2% of the sample.

Trimming removed 6 bases from V and 4 bases from J, leaving 15 bases between the germline ends. In the germline V gene, CDR1 corresponds to SQVTM and CDR2 to ANQGSEA. The CDR3 contains 14 residues, cysteine and phenylalanine counted. Left in the record is the CDR3 DNA by itself, 42 bases read in frame from the first base. Another Seattle source contributed samples from volunteer blood donors who had recovered from COVID-19. Collaborating institutions collected whole blood in K2EDTA tubes following their own protocols. For TCRbeta analysis, collaborators shipped samples as frozen whole blood, isolated PBMCs, or DNA extracted from either of those sample types. What the work shows at the level of the full study, not this receptor alone: How much clinical and demographic metadata was included differed by source and by participant, and the metadata was provided uncurated.

Turning to this clone: The antigen it binds to is not known. No base quality information exists; no much larger clone differs at one position.

What was sequenced was peripheral blood. This TCR derives from a woman in her forties who had recovered from COVID-19. The chain is made from TRBV29-1 and TRBJ2-2; the best D guess is TRBD1, with 5 bases matching. The DNA sequence reads TGCAGCGTATATAACAGGTATCCCACCGGGGAGCTGTTTTTT. Its protein product is CSVYNRYPTGELFF.